This T cell receptor (beta chain) was profiled in a study of radiotherapy plus CTLA-4 blockade in lung cancer. Germline trimming cut 5 bases from V and 6 bases from J; bases unmatched to any gene: 10. CDR1 is SGHAT, CDR2 FQDESV, per germline (reference sequence). The CDR3 contains 17 residues. Generated by immunoSEQ multiplex PCR, the TCRdb table keeps only in-frame clones and is missing some. Found here are about 87,000 clones, around 90% of them singletons; the top ten hold around 17%. The source is a human donor with non-small cell lung cancer that progressed on radiotherapy plus ipilimumab. This specimen consisted of peripheral blood, obtained from a patient treated with radiotherapy plus ipilimumab. V usage is TRBV11-1 and J usage is TRBJ2-1; 13 nucleotides match TRBD2. CDR3 protein: CASSQPGLAGVGNEQFF. DNA of the CDR3: TGTGCCAGCAGCCAACCAGGACTAGCGGGAGTAGGCAATGAGCAGTTCTTC.